This TCR beta chain was sequenced for a study of blood T cell repertoires in COVID-19. At the level of the study: Samples came from the United States, Italy and Spain, spanning acute and convalescent COVID-19.

How the authors handled the data: Estimated nucleated cell counts came from reference gene primer amplification. Clones were read by immunoSEQ multiplex PCR, and TCRdb kept only the in-frame ones, dropping some. From that table come the V and J calls and clone size; the DNA was used to work out D and trimming. The sample records 130,000 or so clones, roughly 80% being singletons. This clone was observed once. CDR1 and CDR2 from the germline V gene are SGHTA and FQGNSA. The CDR3 sequence is 15 residues long. With 4 bases clipped from V and 8 bases from J, the junction kept 9 bases outside the gene matches.

This clonotype was obtained from a woman older than 75 with acute or convalescent COVID-19. The V call is TRBV7-2, the J call TRBJ2-1; 9 bases line up with TRBD2. Input material: peripheral blood. Here the CDR3 reads CASSSASGRKYEQFF. The CDR3 coding sequence is TGTGCCAGCAGCTCAGCGAGCGGGAGGAAATATGAGCAGTTCTTC.